The count of the clone carrying this T cell receptor (beta chain) is one. What it binds is not known. This entry is derived from a study of T-cell reconstitution after alpha-beta-depleted transplantation in children. Broader study findings: By one year post-transplant, T-cell counts and diversity largely arose from T cells that were newly produced. Recipient T cells and thymic progenitors that survived were the source of the high TCRbeta diversity seen at day 60 in some patients. Two months or so post-transplant, alpha-beta T cells reportedly derived from several hundred expanded graft clones.

A library of TCRbeta sequences, prepared with unique molecular identifiers, was generated. TCRdb used MiXCR to reprocess the PCR reads, holding one entry per CDR3 protein. The repertoire includes fewer than 500,000 distinct CDR3 sequences, roughly 43% of them detected once, and 27% sits in the top ten. With 7 bases clipped from V and 7 bases from J, the junction kept 12 bases outside the gene matches. Looked up from germline, CDR1 is SQVTM and CDR2 is ANQGSEA. CDR3 length equals 13 residues. The chain is built from TRBV29-1 and TRBJ2-5, with 7 bases that match TRBD2. The TCR comes from a girl aged 2-10 years with aplastic anemia, due to receive a stem cell transplant. Sequencing used PBMCs, obtained before TCRalphabeta/CD19-depleted stem cell transplant. CDR3 loop: CSAQMREKGTQYF. The CDR3, as DNA: TGCAGCGCGCAGATGCGGGAGAAGGGGACCCAGTACTTC. Together with reference TRBV29-1 and TRBJ2-5, the CDR3 gives the full variable domain: SAVISQKPSRDICQRGTSLTIQCQVDSQVTMMFWYRQQPGQSLTLIATANQGSEATYESGFVIDKFPISRPNLTFSTLTVSNMSPEDSSIYLCSAQMREKGTQYFGPGTRLLVL.